One and the same sample provided the 3 T cell receptor beta chains below, sequenced in a study of T cell responses to AZD1222 COVID-19 vaccine. Only in-frame clones appear in the TCRdb table, and some are missing; sequencing was by immunoSEQ multiplex PCR. The table lists around 190,000 clones, under 95% of them singletons. Material: peripheral blood, obtained 28 days after the second AZD1222 dose. The receptors stem from an adult who received the AZD1222 COVID-19 vaccine.

This clone has only one observation. This chain uses TRBV12-5 with TRBJ1-3; tentatively, D is TRBD1 (5 bases). V gave up 5 bases and J gave up 4 bases, with 15 bases separating them. The germline V gene encodes CDR1 LGHNT and CDR2 FRNRAP. CDR3 size: 15 residues. The CDR3 sequence: CASGTRDREGNTIYF. The CDR3, as DNA: TGTGCTAGTGGTACCCGGGACCGGGAAGGAAACACCATATATTTT.

The rearrangement joins TRBV27 to TRBJ2-3; 7 nucleotides match TRBD1. The CDR3 runs to 16 residues. Germline-derived CDR1 and CDR2 are MNHEY and SMNVEV (reference sequence). With 4 bases clipped from V and 4 bases from J, the junction kept 11 bases outside the gene matches. CDR3 nucleotides: TGTGCCAGCAGTTCACTTCGACAGGGATGGGCAGATACGCAGTATTTT. Its protein product is CASSSLRQGWADTQYF.

The chain has TRBV30 and TRBJ1-1; a possible D gene is TRBD1 (5 bases). The CDR3 is 14 residues long. Trimming cost V 0 bases and J 10 bases, with 18 bases left between them. From germline, CDR1 is GTSNPN and CDR2 SVGIG (reference sequence). This CDR3 is CAWSVEGRIEIAFF. The CDR3 DNA reads as TGTGCCTGGAGTGTAGAGGGGCGTATTGAAATAGCTTTCTTT.